This T cell receptor (delta chain) was captured in a study of gamma-delta chains in newborns, infants, children. Study-level background: Microbial exposure reportedly drives polyclonal innate γδ T cell expansion after birth.

Germline V lookup: CDR1 GEAIGNYY, CDR2 EKD. The CDR3 is made up of 20 amino acids. Trimming cost V 0 bases and J 0 bases; bases outside gene matches: 6. TCRdb used CATT to re-call clones from the reads. The sample has some 5,000 delta-chain clones; 3% to 3.5% are singletons. Specimen: blood. V and J are TRDV2 and TRDJ3, with 11 bases lining up with TRDD3. The clonotype was recovered from a child who was a newborn, infant or young child, either healthy, febrile or measles-vaccinated (not recorded which). CDR3 residues: CACDTVPTGGYSWDTRQMFF. In DNA form, the CDR3 reads TGTGCCTGTGACACCGTGCCTACTGGGGGATACTCCTGGGACACCCGACAGATGTTTTTC.